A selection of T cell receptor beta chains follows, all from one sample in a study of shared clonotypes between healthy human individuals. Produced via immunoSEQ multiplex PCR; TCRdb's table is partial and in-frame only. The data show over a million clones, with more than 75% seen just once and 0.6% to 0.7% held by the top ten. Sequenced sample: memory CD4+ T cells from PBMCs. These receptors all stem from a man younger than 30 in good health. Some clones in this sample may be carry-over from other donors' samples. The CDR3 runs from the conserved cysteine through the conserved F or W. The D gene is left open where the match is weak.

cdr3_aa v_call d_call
CASSPGGGPRIDGYTF TRBV5-4 NA
CASSPGRQETQYF TRBV18 NA
CASRFRGDGYTF TRBV2 NA
CASRETGGATGYTF TRBV6-5 TRBD1
CASSTPTGVYYGYTF TRBV4-2 TRBD1
CASSEGDQGPGLAGGRYEQYF TRBV2 TRBD2
CSVVPTSGIGFF TRBV29-1 TRBD2
CASRGMTGDYGYTF TRBV6-5 TRBD1
CASSFTGTSGNEQFF TRBV7-2 TRBD2
CASSLDSTTDTQYF TRBV5-1 NA
CASSSTNDDQPQHF TRBV7-6 NA
CASSDEGDQPQHF TRBV6-1 NA
CASREAETQYF TRBV7-9 NA
CASSVLAEYQPQHF TRBV9 NA
CASSDRVTGELFF TRBV2 NA
CASSEGGIAKNIQYF TRBV6-6 NA
CASSYEGQYEQYF TRBV6-5 TRBD1
CASSPGQGTYEQYF TRBV18 NA
CASSLGLAGDTQYF TRBV7-9 TRBD2
CASSQDLDGTGEQFF TRBV4-2 NA
CASSPGHKRGEKLFF TRBV5-4 NA
CASSLKGGRSYEQYF TRBV27 NA
CASSADRGDYEQYF TRBV5-4 TRBD1
CASSLAGGSAFF TRBV5-1 NA
CASSYSRSLGNQPQHF TRBV6-6 NA
CASTRDSYEQYF TRBV2 NA
CASSQETSRALLNQPQHF TRBV4-1 NA
CASSVGGLAGEQYF TRBV9 TRBD2
CASSGTGTSRPTDTQYF TRBV7-2 TRBD2
CASSERDRLTYEQYF TRBV2 TRBD1
CAIQTGTGANTQYF TRBV10-3 TRBD1
CASSLVLAGADTQYF TRBV7-8 TRBD2
CASSREIRGRVYF TRBV25-1 NA
CASSGGTGGGEQYF TRBV5-1 TRBD1
CASKKGGGELFF TRBV6-5 NA
CASSLIGSYGYTF TRBV5-1 NA
CASSMGLAGGDTGELFF TRBV7-9 TRBD2
CASSTLSAGSTSTQYF TRBV19 TRBD2
CAWSQRNTIYF TRBV30 NA
CASSPGPLAGRVRFF TRBV7-3 TRBD2
CASSLLRQGGNQPQHF TRBV2 TRBD1
CASGTGSSTDTQYF TRBV12-5 NA
CASSLDPGNTGELFF TRBV11-3 NA
CASSPGGGDQPQHF TRBV18 NA
CASSSRLGPNEQFF TRBV27 NA